This record looks at one TCR beta chain sequence and its context. The protocol was immunoSEQ multiplex PCR, while the TCRdb copy is restricted to in-frame clones and leaves out a portion. The repertoire holds 120,000 or so clones, approximately 91% seen once, with over 1% in the top ten. The data are from a study of blood T cell repertoires in COVID-19. Background on the study: Whether acute or convalescent, the COVID-19 samples came from the United States, Italy and Spain.

The sequencing input was peripheral blood. This TCR was recovered from a woman over 75 with acute or convalescent COVID-19.

The CDR3 loop reads CASSLGQGVDTIYF. As DNA, the CDR3 is TGCGCCAGCAGCTTGGGGCAGGGTGTTGACACCATATATTTT. The chain has TRBV5-1 and TRBJ1-3; a weak D match, TRBD1 (5 bases). Germline V lookup: CDR1 SGHRS, CDR2 YFSETQ. The CDR3 has 14 amino acids. V dropped 0 bases and J dropped 8 bases, with 12 bases sitting between them.